The next 5 T cell receptor delta chains were all read from a single sample in a study of γδ T cells in repeated Plasmodium falciparum infection. TCRdb re-analyzed the multiplex PCR reads via CATT. The sample carries more than 70,000 delta-chain clones, 0.98% recorded once. Vgamma9/Vdelta2+ and Vdelta2-negative gammadelta T cells were flow-sorted from PBMC for bulk sequencing. Specimen: gamma-delta T cells from blood. The receptors come from a pool of human donors (malaria-infected and uninfected, not separated).

About this clone: This is likely an artifact of a read error, given a far larger clone one base away. The sample carries other DNA sequences with the same CDR3. The rearrangement links TRDV1 to TRDJ1; D perhaps matches TRDD3 (5 bases). Germline matching of the DNA provided the J gene here, since TCRdb leaves it blank. CDR3 length: 16 amino acids. Per the germline V gene, CDR1 is TSWWSYY and CDR2 is QGS. Trimming took 2 bases from V and 7 from J, leaving 20 bases between them. The DNA of the CDR3 is TGTGCTCTTGGGGAATTCTGTACTGGCCCAAGTGTTAAACTCATCTTT. Translation gives CALGEFCTGPSVKLIF.

This clone was seen a handful of times. TCRdb has a much larger clone's protein, which differs at residue 5 from the translation of this DNA, likely because of a read error; what is shown is the protein translated from the DNA. The chain joins TRDV1 to TRDJ1, with 7 nucleotides matching TRDD3. CDR1 and CDR2 (germline): TSWWSYY, QGS. This CDR3 comprises 13 residues. J was trimmed by 8 bases and V by 8 bases; bases with no gene match: 11. CDR3 nucleotide sequence: TGTGCTCTTTTACTCCCTGGGGGCTCAAAACTCATCTTT. This encodes CALLLPGGSKLIF.

This clone has just a few counts. This likely came from a read error, as a far larger clone is one base away. Additional DNA sequences in this sample encode the identical CDR3. The chain recombines TRDV1 with TRDJ1; TRDD3 agrees at 8 bases. No J gene was available from TCRdb, and it was assigned here by a germline match of the DNA. V shed 2 bases and J 7 bases; nucleotides not matched to a gene: 18. Looked up from germline, CDR1 is TSWWSYY and CDR2 is QGS. The CDR3 totals 18 residues. The CDR3 region is CALGETQELLGDTLKLIF. The CDR3 region has the DNA TGTGCTCTTGGGGAAACGCAGGAACTACTAGGGGATACCCTTAAACTCATCTTT.

Details on this clone: A far larger clone is off by one base, so a read error is likely. This CDR3 is also generated by other DNA sequences in the sample. The rearrangement links TRDV1 to TRDJ1; D is perhaps TRDD2 (5 bases). The J gene, left out of TCRdb, was set here by checking the DNA against germline. This CDR3 contains 18 residues. CDR1 TSWWSYY and CDR2 QGS come from the germline V gene. The ends were cut back, 3 bases at V and 2 bases at J, with 22 bases in the middle. CDR3: CALGDFPPFPGRTDKLIF. CDR3 nucleotide sequence: TGTGCTCTTGGGGATTTTCCACCGTTTCCTGGTCGAACCGATAAACTCATCTTT.

Only a few counts were recorded for this clone. Since a far larger clone is one base different, this is likely a read error. Different DNA sequences within this sample yield the same CDR3. The chain links TRDV2 to TRDJ1; 8 bases fit TRDD3. The CDR3 is made up of 21 amino acids. CDR1 is GEAIGNYY and CDR2 is EKD in the germline V gene. V was pared by 5 bases and J by 0 bases, with 25 bases of the junction left unmatched. This CDR3 reads CACARVGTGMVLGEYTDKLIF. The CDR3 DNA follows: TGTGCCTGTGCCAGGGTCGGGACTGGTATGGTCCTGGGGGAGTACACCGATAAACTCATCTTT.